This T cell receptor (beta chain) originates from a study of blood T cell repertoires in COVID-19. In the study overall: Donors in the United States, Italy and Spain gave samples during acute or convalescent COVID-19. Sources were T cells, B-cell-depleted T cells, or PBMCs; the material itself was cDNA or gDNA.

J gave up 2 bases and V 3 bases, and 11 bases lay outside the gene matches. The CDR3 length is 18 residues. Germline-derived CDR1 and CDR2 are MGHRA and YSYEKL. Sequencing used immunoSEQ multiplex PCR; TCRdb keeps in-frame clones, though not all of them. The sample includes about 120,000 clones, approximately 80% of them seen just once. The sequence was obtained from a man between 70 and 80 years old with acute or convalescent COVID-19. What was sequenced was peripheral blood. This chain connects TRBV4-1 to TRBJ2-3, with 10 bases fitting TRBD2. CDR3 in amino acids: CASSQDPFLAGDTDTQYF. The CDR3, as DNA: TGCGCCAGCAGCCAGGATCCATTTCTAGCGGGGGACACAGATACGCAGTATTTT.